This T cell receptor beta chain comes out of a study of response to subunit inactivated influenza vaccine. TCRdb fed the RT-PCR reads into MiXCR, producing one record per CDR3 protein. The repertoire holds 400,000 to 550,000 distinct CDR3 sequences, with over 25% as singletons. Study results and limitations: The study's authors posited that every seasonal influenza vaccination enlists few new T cells.

As regards this clonotype: Antigen unknown.

The material was CD4+ T cells sorted from PBMCs, obtained 5 days after vaccination. The receptor comes from a man in his fifties who received an inactivated influenza vaccine.

The CDR3 here is CASSLGTAGPYEQYF. Written as DNA, the CDR3 is TGTGCCAGCAGCCTAGGCACAGCAGGACCCTACGAGCAGTACTTC. The chain has TRBV7-8 and TRBJ2-7; D ambiguous. There are 15 residues in the CDR3. The V and J ends lost 5 bases and 2 bases respectively, with 16 bases between them. Germline V gives CDR1 SGHVS, CDR2 FQNEAQ.